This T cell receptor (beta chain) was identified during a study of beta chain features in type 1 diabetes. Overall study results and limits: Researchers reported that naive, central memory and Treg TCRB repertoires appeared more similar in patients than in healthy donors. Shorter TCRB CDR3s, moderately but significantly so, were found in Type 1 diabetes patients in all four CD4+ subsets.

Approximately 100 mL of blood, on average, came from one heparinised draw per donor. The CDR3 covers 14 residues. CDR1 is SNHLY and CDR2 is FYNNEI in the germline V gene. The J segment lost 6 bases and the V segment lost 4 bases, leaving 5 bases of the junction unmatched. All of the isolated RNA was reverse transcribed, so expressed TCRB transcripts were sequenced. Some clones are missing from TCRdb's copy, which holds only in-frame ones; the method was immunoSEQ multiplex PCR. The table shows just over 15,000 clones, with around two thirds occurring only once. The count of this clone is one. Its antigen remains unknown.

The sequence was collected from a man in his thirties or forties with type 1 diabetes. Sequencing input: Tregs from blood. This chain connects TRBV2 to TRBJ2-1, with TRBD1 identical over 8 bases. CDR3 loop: CASSAGGAGNEQFF. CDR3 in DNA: TGTGCCAGCAGTGCAGGGGGCGCTGGCAATGAGCAGTTCTTC.